One sample yielded the 27 T cell receptor beta chains listed below, sequenced in a study of blood T cells in healthy people across ages. Together with a sample-barcoded 5' primer, a J-beta primer mix was included in a second PCR lasting 7 to 11 cycles. TCRdb re-called the 5' RACE reads through MiXCR, storing one row per CDR3 protein. Among approximately 1,700,000 distinct CDR3 sequences listed, 30% to 40% were seen once. The sequenced sample was blood. Receptors originate from a human donor in good health.

The chain uses TRBV2 and TRBJ2-1; TRBD1 aligns across 9 bases. V lost 6 bases to trimming and J lost 3 bases; unmatched junction nucleotides: 6. The CDR3 runs to 15 residues. Germline CDR1 and CDR2: SNHLY and FYNNEI. The CDR3 spells CASSVTGGDYNEQFF. The CDR3 bases are TGTGCCAGCAGCGTAACAGGGGGCGACTACAATGAGCAGTTCTTC. Together with reference TRBV2 and TRBJ2-1, the CDR3 gives the full variable domain: EPEVTQTPSHQVTQMGQEVILRCVPISNHLYFYWYRQILGQKVEFLVSFYNNEISEKSEIFDDQFSVERPDGSNFTLKIRSTKLEDSAMYFCASSVTGGDYNEQFFGPGTRLTVL.

This clonotype occurred a few times. This CDR3 is CASSLYSNSYEQYF. CDR3 sequence (DNA): TGTGCCAGCAGCTTGTACTCGAACTCCTACGAGCAGTACTTC. The rearrangement joins TRBV7-8 to TRBJ2-7; D gene ambiguous. Germline V CDR1 and CDR2: SGHVS, FQNEAQ. The V end lost 3 bases, the J end lost 0 bases, and 9 bases lay between the germline ends. The CDR3 contains 14 residues.

The chain carries TRBV20-1 and TRBJ1-1; D not resolved. The CDR3 totals 15 residues. Deletions cut 1 base from V and 1 base from J, with 13 bases between. Per the germline V gene, CDR1 is DFQATT and CDR2 is SNEGSKA (reference sequence). The CDR3 nucleotides are TGCAGTGCTAGAGTTCCGGCCAGGACGAACACTGAAGCTTTCTTT. It is translated as CSARVPARTNTEAFF.

This sequence joins TRBV4-1 and TRBJ1-2, with TRBD1 identical over 7 bases. After removal of 0 bases from V and 4 bases from J, the junction contained 8 bases not matched to a gene. In germline, CDR1 is MGHRA, CDR2 YSYEKL. This CDR3 region has 16 residues. This CDR3 reads CASSQEGGGAGYGYTF. In DNA form, the CDR3 reads TGCGCCAGCAGCCAAGAAGGAGGGGGCGCGGGCTATGGCTACACCTTC.

The table lists this clonotype with a few counts. The rearrangement links TRBV20-1 to TRBJ1-2, with D perhaps TRBD1 (6 bases). This CDR3 is 12 amino acids long. Germline V gene lookup returns CDR1 DFQATT and CDR2 SNEGSKA (reference sequence). Trimming took off 5 bases at V and 8 bases at J, with 15 bases between the two ends. CDR3 sequence (DNA): TGCAGTGCTCATTGGGGGCTGTACGGCTACACCTTC. This gives the protein CSAHWGLYGYTF.

The chain links TRBV6-2 or TRBV6-3 to TRBJ2-7, with TRBD1 matching 10 bases. Germline V CDR1 and CDR2: MNHEY, SVGEGT. V gave up 6 bases and J gave up 3 bases; unmatched junction bases: 14. This CDR3 is 17 amino acids long. The CDR3 loop is CASSPDRGRPGHYEQYF. As DNA, the CDR3 is TGTGCCAGCAGCCCTGACAGGGGGCGTCCCGGTCACTACGAGCAGTACTTC.

In its sample, this clonotype was seen a few times. The CDR3: CASTTAAGRLTDTQYF. The DNA for the CDR3 is TGTGCCAGCACCACCGCAGCGGGGCGGCTCACAGATACGCAGTATTTT. J is TRBJ2-3 and V is TRBV13, with 7 bases that match TRBD2. This CDR3 spans 16 amino acids. The J segment lost 2 bases and the V segment lost 7 bases, leaving 12 bases of the junction unmatched. Per germline, CDR1 PRHDT and CDR2 FYEKMQ (reference sequence).

In DNA form, the CDR3 reads TGTGCCAGCAGCCCTATGGCGTATCAGCCCCAGCATTTT. It specifies CASSPMAYQPQHF. The chain has TRBV27 and TRBJ1-5; D unresolved. This CDR3 spans 13 amino acids. Germline V CDR1 and CDR2: MNHEY, SMNVEV (reference sequence). Between the trimmed V and J ends, which lost 6 bases and 5 bases, there was a span of 11 bases.

The rearrangement joins TRBV29-1 to TRBJ2-7; the match to TRBD1 covers 8 bases. The CDR3 sequence is 15 residues long. Looked up from germline, CDR1 is SQVTM and CDR2 is ANQGSEA. V lost 7 bases and J lost 0; bases outside the gene matches: 11. CDR3 sequence (DNA): TGCAGCGCCCCAAAGGGACAGGAGCCCTCCTACGAGCAGTACTTC. It translates to CSAPKGQEPSYEQYF.

This clonotype was seen a handful of times. The V gene is TRBV11-2, the J gene TRBJ1-2; 8 bases agree with TRBD1. Trimming cost V 8 bases and J 3 bases; bases outside gene matches: 11. This CDR3 region has 15 residues. The germline CDR1 and CDR2 sequences are SGHAT and FQNNGV. The CDR3 loop reads CASSGQGARDYGYTF. The CDR3 DNA reads as TGTGCCAGCTCCGGGCAGGGGGCGCGGGACTATGGCTACACCTTC.

The chain recombines TRBV27 with TRBJ2-5, with 11 bases that match TRBD2. This CDR3 spans 16 amino acids. Losses at the gene ends were 6 bases for V and 0 bases for J; bases not matched to a gene: 6. Germline-derived CDR1 and CDR2 are MNHEY and SMNVEV (reference sequence). CDR3 loop: CASRLAGANYQETQYF. In DNA form, the CDR3 reads TGTGCCAGCAGACTAGCGGGGGCCAACTACCAAGAGACCCAGTACTTC.

In this sample, this clonotype turned up a few times. This sequence joins TRBV7-2 and TRBJ2-1, with D hard to call. From germline, CDR1 is SGHTA and CDR2 FQGNSA. There are 11 residues in the CDR3. The V end lost 5 bases, the J end lost 4 bases, and 3 bases lay between the germline ends. The CDR3 spells CTSSQYNEQFF. The CDR3 bases are TGTACCAGCAGCCAGTACAATGAGCAGTTCTTC.

The chain has TRBV4-3 and TRBJ2-3, with 7 bases matching TRBD2. The CDR3 covers 17 residues. Germline CDR1 reads LGHNA; CDR2 reads YSLEER. V gave up 4 bases and J gave up 0 bases; unmatched junction bases: 10. CDR3 protein: CASSPERFGGSTDTQYF. Here the CDR3 DNA reads TGCGCCAGCAGCCCCGAAAGGTTCGGGGGGAGCACAGATACGCAGTATTTT.

For the CDR3, the DNA is TGTGCCAGCAGCCCTACGAGGGGGACCTATAATTCACCCCTCCACTTT. Its protein product is CASSPTRGTYNSPLHF. The chain employs TRBV5-6 and TRBJ1-6; tentatively, D is TRBD1 (6 bases). The V end lost 4 bases, the J end lost 2 bases, and 13 bases lay between the germline ends. The CDR3 covers 16 residues. Germline CDR1 SGHDT, CDR2 YYEEEE.

V gene TRBV6-2 or TRBV6-3 combines with J gene TRBJ2-7, with D possibly matching TRBD2 (5 bases). This CDR3 is 13 amino acids long. The V and J ends lost 7 bases and 6 bases respectively, with 16 bases between them. Germline lookup yields CDR1 MNHEY and CDR2 SVGEGT. CDR3 amino acids: CASNQRESGEQYF. Here the CDR3 DNA reads TGTGCCAGCAACCAGAGGGAGTCTGGCGAGCAGTACTTC.

About this clonotype itself: The junction differs from germline at one of its ends, possibly a read error. The chain joins TRBV5-1 to TRBJ1-1; D gene unclear. The CDR3 totals 12 residues. The germline V gene encodes CDR1 SGHRS and CDR2 YFSETQ. CDR3 coding DNA: TGCACCAGCAGCCACACTTCTTCTGAAGCTTTCTTT. It codes for CTSSHTSSEAFF.

The rearrangement joins TRBV29-1 to TRBJ1-1, with 9 nucleotides matching TRBD1. The germline gives CDR1 SQVTM, CDR2 ANQGSEA. The J segment lost 5 bases and the V segment lost 6 bases, leaving 1 base of the junction unmatched. The CDR3 consists of 11 residues. The CDR3 DNA is TGCAGCGTAGGACAGGGGACTGAAGCTTTCTTT. Amino acid sequence: CSVGQGTEAFF. The complete variable domain, with remaining parts taken from reference TRBV29-1 and TRBJ1-1, reads SAVISQKPSRDICQRGTSLTIQCQVDSQVTMMFWYRQQPGQSLTLIATANQGSEATYESGFVIDKFPISRPNLTFSTLTVSNMSPEDSSIYLCSVGQGTEAFFGQGTRLTVV.

The chain combines TRBV10-3 with TRBJ2-3; 7 nucleotides align to TRBD1. Germline CDR1 reads ENHRY; CDR2 reads SYGVKD. The trim removed 6 bases at V and 0 bases at J, leaving 3 bases unmatched. The CDR3 spans 14 residues. The CDR3 region is CAISEGASTDTQYF. The CDR3 coding sequence is TGTGCCATCAGCGAGGGGGCTAGCACAGATACGCAGTATTTT.

The chain recombines TRBV7-2 with TRBJ2-1; D not resolved. The CDR3 totals 16 residues. Trimming removed 2 bases from V and 1 base from J, with 12 bases in between. Per the germline V gene, CDR1 is SGHTA and CDR2 is FQGNSA. The CDR3 spells CASSLNKGGSYNEQFF. The DNA for the CDR3 is TGTGCCAGCAGCTTAAATAAGGGTGGGTCCTACAATGAGCAGTTCTTC.

Ten or more counts support this clonotype. V and J are TRBV12-3 or TRBV12-4 and TRBJ2-1; 9 bases are shared with TRBD1. CDR3 size: 15 residues. After removal of 5 bases from V and 10 bases from J, the junction contained 12 bases not matched to a gene. The CDR3: CASSPDQTGGIEQFF. CDR3 DNA sequence: TGTGCCAGCAGTCCAGACCAAACAGGGGGCATAGAGCAGTTCTTC.

This chain connects TRBV12-3 or TRBV12-4 to TRBJ2-3; 9 bases are a match to TRBD1. This CDR3 has 16 amino acids. The ends lost 4 bases at V and 5 bases at J; junction bases unmatched: 10. CDR3: CASSSGQGIQGDTQYF. The CDR3, as DNA: TGTGCCAGCAGTTCGGGACAGGGAATTCAAGGAGATACGCAGTATTTT.

This clonotype came up a few times. The V gene is TRBV6-5, the J gene TRBJ2-5; no definite D call. The V end lost 7 bases, the J end lost 5 bases, and 14 bases lay between the germline ends. The CDR3 has 13 residues. Looked up from germline, CDR1 is MNHEY and CDR2 is SVGAGI. DNA for the CDR3: TGTGCCAGCAATTTACACGACGGGGAGACCCAGTACTTC. Amino acid sequence: CASNLHDGETQYF.

Comment on this clonotype: A much larger clone differs by one base, so this may be a read error. The V gene is TRBV7-6, the J gene TRBJ2-1, with no clear D. The J call may be in error: the DNA end matches TRBJ2-7 better. In germline, CDR1 is SGHVS, CDR2 FNYEAQ. This CDR3 has 13 amino acids. The CDR3 nucleotides read TGTGCCAGCAGTATATCCTCCTACAATGAGCAGTACTTC. Its protein product is CASSISSYNEQYF.

This clonotype showed up many times. This chain joins TRBV28 and TRBJ2-1; D remains ambiguous. The CDR3 is 10 amino acids. Germline values: CDR1 MDHEN, CDR2 SYDVKM. Trimming left V 6 bases short and J 9 bases short, with 6 bases between. The CDR3 region has the DNA TGTGCCAGCAGCTTGCGTGAGCAGTTCTTC. Encoded protein: CASSLREQFF.

This clonotype came up many times. The chain's CDR3 is CSATPGQGFHEQYF. The CDR3 DNA follows: TGCAGTGCTACGCCGGGACAGGGGTTTCACGAGCAGTACTTC. The chain has TRBV20-1 and TRBJ2-7; the match to TRBD1 covers 10 bases. Germline V gives CDR1 DFQATT, CDR2 SNEGSKA (reference sequence). Unmatched junction bases numbered 8, after V lost 4 bases and J lost 5 bases. CDR3 length: 14 residues.

In the case of this clonotype: A junction boundary mismatches the germline segment, possibly from a read error. The rearrangement links TRBV4-1 to TRBJ2-1, with 10 bases that match TRBD2. The V gene's germline CDR1 is MGHRA and CDR2 YSYEKL. The CDR3 extends over 19 amino acids. CDR3 loop: CASSQDIAGGSSSYNEQFF. In DNA, the CDR3 is TGCGCTAGCAGCCAAGATATAGCGGGGGGCTCAAGCTCCTACAATGAGCAGTTCTTC.

The V call is TRBV12-5, the J call TRBJ2-5, with 8 bases fitting TRBD2. The CDR3 has 14 amino acids. Germline CDR1 LGHNT, CDR2 FRNRAP. Trimming removed 6 bases from V and 5 bases from J; junction bases left unmatched: 8. The CDR3 coding sequence is TGTGCTAGTGGCCCTTTTAGCGGGGTTGAGACCCAGTACTTC. It codes for CASGPFSGVETQYF.